This T cell receptor beta chain was recorded in a study of cytomegalovirus exposure and HLA in healthy donors. Study-level points and caveats: An analysis was carried out later, and it reportedly showed fewer N-insertions in an Asian-associated ancestry cluster than the approximately 670-donor mean.

To note about this clone: The antigen is unknown.

PCR was performed using 60 Vbeta and 13 Jbeta primers. Measured with immunoSEQ multiplex PCR; TCRdb has only the in-frame clones, and not every one. The sample has approximately 150,000 clones; 50% to 75% are singletons. V shed 3 bases and J shed 5 bases, with 14 bases lying between them. Germline CDR1 is KGHSH and CDR2 is LQKENI. This CDR3 is 15 amino acids long. Source material: PBMCs. The chain recombines TRBV18 with TRBJ2-1; D perhaps matches TRBD1 (5 bases). The source of this sequence is a woman between 25 and 40 years old in good health and CMV-seropositive. The CDR3 DNA reads as TGTGCCAGCTCACCCTACCCAGGCAGGGACAATGAGCAGTTCTTC. Translation: CASSPYPGRDNEQFF.